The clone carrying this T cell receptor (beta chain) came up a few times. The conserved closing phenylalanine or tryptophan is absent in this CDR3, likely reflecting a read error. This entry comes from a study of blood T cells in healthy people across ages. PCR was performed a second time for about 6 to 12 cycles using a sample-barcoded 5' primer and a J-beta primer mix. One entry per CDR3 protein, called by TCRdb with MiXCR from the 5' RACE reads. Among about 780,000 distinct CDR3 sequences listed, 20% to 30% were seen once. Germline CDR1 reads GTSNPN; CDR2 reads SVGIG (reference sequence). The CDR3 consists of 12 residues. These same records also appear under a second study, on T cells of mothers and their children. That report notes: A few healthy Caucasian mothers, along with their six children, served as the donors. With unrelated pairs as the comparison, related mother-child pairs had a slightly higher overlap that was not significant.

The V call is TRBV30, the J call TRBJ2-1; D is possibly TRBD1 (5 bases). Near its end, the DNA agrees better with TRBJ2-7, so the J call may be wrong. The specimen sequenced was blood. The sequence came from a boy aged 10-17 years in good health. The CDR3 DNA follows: TGTGCCTGGGACAGTGGTAACTACGAGCAGTACCTC. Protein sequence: CAWDSGNYEQYL.